This TCR beta chain was found in a study of blood T cells in healthy people across ages. A second PCR, run for roughly 7 to 12 cycles, used a sample-barcoded 5' primer plus a J-beta primer mix. Through a template-switch adaptor with 12 random nucleotides, each cDNA molecule received a tag. MiXCR was run by TCRdb on the 5' RACE reads, yielding one entry per CDR3 protein. The table has some 930,000 distinct CDR3 sequences, about 29% seen once; the top ten hold roughly 10%. The CDR3 is 15 residues long. Germline assignment: CDR1 MNHEY and CDR2 SVGEGT. A remark on this clonotype: It is likely a read error, because the conserved phenylalanine at the end of the CDR3 is missing.

This sample also appeared in a second study, on T cells of mothers and their children.

The clonotype comes from a middle-aged woman in good health. The chain joins TRBV6-2 or TRBV6-3 to TRBJ1-5, with D maybe TRBD1 (6 bases). Sequencing input: blood. This CDR3 is CAGSSWTVDRQPQHS. The CDR3 DNA follows: TGTGCCGGCAGTTCCTGGACAGTGGACCGTCAGCCCCAGCATTCT.